This T cell receptor (beta chain) was documented in a study of cytomegalovirus exposure and HLA in healthy donors. Study in general: Unique TCRs from HLA-typed donors, about 85 million of them, were held in an early data release. Broader study findings: A previous analysis found most TCR beta V segments productive roughly 90% or roughly 30% of the time.

PCR employed 60 Vbeta and 13 Jbeta primers. Method: immunoSEQ multiplex PCR; TCRdb's copy keeps in-frame clones and lacks some. The sample shows 130,000 or so clones, about 75% of them seen only once. Comment on this clone: The antigen is unknown.

Trimming took off 4 bases at V and 0 bases at J, with 11 bases between the two ends. Germline V CDR1 and CDR2: MNHNY, SVGAGI (reference sequence). CDR3 length equals 15 residues. The gene calls are TRBV6-6 and TRBJ2-3; D may be TRBD1 (5 bases). The sequenced material came from PBMCs. This clonotype was obtained from a woman in her 40s in good health and CMV-seronegative. The CDR3 here is CASSWGRTSTDTQYF. CDR3 DNA sequence: TGTGCCAGCAGTTGGGGCCGAACTAGCACAGATACGCAGTATTTT.